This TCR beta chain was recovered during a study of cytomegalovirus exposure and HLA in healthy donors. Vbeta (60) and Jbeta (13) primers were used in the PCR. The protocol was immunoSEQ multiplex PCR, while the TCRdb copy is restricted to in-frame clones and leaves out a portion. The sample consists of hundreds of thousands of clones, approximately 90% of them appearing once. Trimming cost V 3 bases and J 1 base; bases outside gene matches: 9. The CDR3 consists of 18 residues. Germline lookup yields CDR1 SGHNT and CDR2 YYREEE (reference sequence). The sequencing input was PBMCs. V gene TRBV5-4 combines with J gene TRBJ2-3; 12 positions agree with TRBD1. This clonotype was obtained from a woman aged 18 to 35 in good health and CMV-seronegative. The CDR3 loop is CASSSGTGGTTGTDTQYF. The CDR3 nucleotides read TGTGCCAGCAGCTCCGGGACAGGGGGCACGACTGGCACAGATACGCAGTATTTT.